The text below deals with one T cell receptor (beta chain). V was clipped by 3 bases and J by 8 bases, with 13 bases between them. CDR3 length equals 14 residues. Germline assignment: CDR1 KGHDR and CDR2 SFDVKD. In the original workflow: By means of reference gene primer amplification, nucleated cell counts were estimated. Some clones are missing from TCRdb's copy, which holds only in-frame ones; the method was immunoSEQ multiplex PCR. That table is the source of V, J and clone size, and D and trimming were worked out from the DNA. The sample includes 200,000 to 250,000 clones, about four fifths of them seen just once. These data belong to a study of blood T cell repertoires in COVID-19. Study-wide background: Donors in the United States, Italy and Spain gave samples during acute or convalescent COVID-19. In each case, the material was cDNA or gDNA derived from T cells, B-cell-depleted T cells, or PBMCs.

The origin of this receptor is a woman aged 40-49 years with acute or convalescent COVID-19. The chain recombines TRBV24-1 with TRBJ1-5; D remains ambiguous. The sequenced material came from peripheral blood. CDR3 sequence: CATSDPRSGEPQHF. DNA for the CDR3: TGTGCCACCAGTGATCCGAGGAGCGGGGAGCCCCAGCATTTT.